The clone carrying this TCR beta chain was counted many times. Its antigen remains unknown. This record belongs to a study of T cells in Graves' hyperthyroidism and ophthalmopathy. In the study overall: The blood sample was taken at first diagnosis, before treatment began.

Whole-study results and caveats: Model predictions of ophthalmopathy came a median approximately seven months before onset.

Amplification of TCR beta CDR3 regions was performed using RNA transcripts as template. The HTBI primer set was used in a first-round RT-PCR of the TCR CDR3. TCRdb recomputed calls from the multiplex PCR reads with MiXCR, one row per CDR3 protein. This sample has a few hundred thousand distinct CDR3 sequences, with roughly 15% found just once. The CDR3 has 14 residues. Germline V gene sequence: CDR1 DFQATT, CDR2 SNEGSKA (reference sequence). V dropped 1 base and J dropped 1 base, with 8 bases sitting between them. The clonotype was recovered from a woman in her 30s with Graves' ophthalmopathy. Sequences were obtained from blood. The chain combines TRBV20-1 with TRBJ1-5; no clear D gene. CDR3 nucleotides: TGCAGTGCTAGAGTCAACCCCAGCAATCAGCCCCAGCATTTT. It specifies CSARVNPSNQPQHF.